This TCR beta chain is drawn from a study of blood T cell repertoires in COVID-19. Study-level information: Acute and convalescent COVID-19 specimens originated in the United States, Italy and Spain.

Data came from immunoSEQ multiplex PCR; TCRdb stores just in-frame clones and leaves some out. The data contain some 130,000 clones, approximately 79% of them singletons. The CDR3 runs to 12 residues. Trimming removed 6 bases from V and 3 bases from J, with 8 bases in between. Per germline, CDR1 ENHRY and CDR2 SYGVKD. Sequenced material: PBMCs or T cells enriched from blood (not recorded which). This rearrangement joins TRBV10-3 to TRBJ1-1; D gene unclear. The clonotype comes from a man aged 35 to 55 with acute COVID-19. CDR3 amino acids: CAIRSSDTEAFF. CDR3 nucleotides: TGTGCCATCAGATCCAGCGACACTGAAGCTTTCTTT.